Following are 22 T cell receptor beta chains from one sample sequenced in a study of blood T cell repertoires in COVID-19. The data were produced by immunoSEQ multiplex PCR, yet TCRdb's version contains in-frame clones alone and is incomplete. The data hold 150,000 to 200,000 clones, with around 85% observed a single time. Sequencing was carried out using peripheral blood. Every receptor here comes from a man aged 55 to 70 with acute or convalescent COVID-19.

The CDR3 spells CASTLGGVNQPQHF. For the CDR3, the DNA is TGTGCCAGCACCCTAGGGGGGGTCAATCAGCCCCAGCATTTT. V and J are TRBV2 and TRBJ1-5, with D perhaps matching TRBD1 (6 bases). CDR1 SNHLY and CDR2 FYNNEI come from the germline V gene. Trimming shortened V by 7 bases and J by 3 bases, and 13 bases separated the two germline ends. The CDR3 runs to 14 residues.

The chain couples TRBV10-1 to TRBJ1-1; 7 positions match TRBD1. From germline, CDR1 is WNHNN and CDR2 SYGVQD (reference sequence). The trim removed 6 bases at V and 11 bases at J, leaving 9 bases unmatched. The CDR3 has 12 residues. CDR3 nucleotides: TGCGCCAGCAGCGAAACAGGGGCGGGCGCTTTCTTT. Its translation is CASSETGAGAFF.

The chain recombines TRBV29-1 with TRBJ1-2; tentatively, D is TRBD1 (5 bases). Germline CDR1 is SQVTM and CDR2 is ANQGSEA. This CDR3 is 13 amino acids long. V was pared by 4 bases and J by 2 bases, with 11 bases between. The chain's CDR3 is CSVAGQQNYGYTF. CDR3 bases: TGCAGCGTTGCAGGGCAGCAAAACTATGGCTACACCTTC.

The CDR3 DNA follows: TGTGCCAGCAGCTCGGGGGTTAATGAAAAACTGTTTTTT. The encoded protein is CASSSGVNEKLFF. V is TRBV5-5 and J is TRBJ1-4; D perhaps matches TRBD1 (5 bases). Germline loops: CDR1 SGHKS, CDR2 YYEKEE (reference sequence). Between the trimmed V and J ends, which lost 3 bases and 4 bases, there was a span of 7 bases. This CDR3 region has 13 residues.

The chain combines TRBV4-1 with TRBJ2-7; D perhaps matches TRBD2 (5 bases). Germline V CDR1 and CDR2: MGHRA, YSYEKL. V was pared by 1 base and J by 2 bases, with 12 bases between. The CDR3 is 15 residues long. The CDR3, as DNA: TGCGCCAGCAGCCAAGGGGGAGCGCCTACCTACGAGCAGTACTTC. As protein: CASSQGGAPTYEQYF.

J is TRBJ2-7 and V is TRBV11-2; tentatively, D is TRBD2 (5 bases). Per germline, CDR1 SGHAT and CDR2 FQNNGV. The CDR3 runs 13 residues. Trimming removed 3 bases from V and 2 bases from J, with 8 bases in between. For the CDR3, the DNA is TGTGCCAGCAGCTTGCCGACTACCTACGAGCAGTACTTC. This gives the protein CASSLPTTYEQYF.

This chain connects TRBV7-9 to TRBJ1-6; D gene uncertain. Germline values: CDR1 SEHNR, CDR2 FQNEAQ (reference sequence). The CDR3 is made up of 14 amino acids. V shed 0 bases and J shed 6 bases, with 6 bases lying between them. The DNA of the CDR3 is TGTGCCAGCAGCTTAGCGCGGAGTAATTCACCCCTCCACTTT. Protein sequence: CASSLARSNSPLHF.

This chain connects TRBV15 to TRBJ2-7; perhaps TRBD2 as D (6 bases). The CDR3 length is 14 residues. The V end lost 1 base, the J end lost 6 bases, and 13 bases lay between the germline ends. Germline lookup yields CDR1 LNHNV and CDR2 YYDKDF (reference sequence). The CDR3 DNA sequence: TGTGCCACCAGCAGAGCGGGACTGGGAAGCGAGCAGTACTTC. It yields the protein CATSRAGLGSEQYF.

V usage is TRBV7-9 and J usage is TRBJ1-2; 9 nucleotides match TRBD1. The ends lost 5 bases at V and 3 bases at J; junction bases unmatched: 10. Germline CDR1 reads SEHNR; CDR2 reads FQNEAQ (reference sequence). The CDR3 length is 16 residues. The CDR3 DNA sequence: TGTGCCAGCAGCAAAAGCCGGGACAGGGCCTACTATGGCTACACCTTC. This codes for CASSKSRDRAYYGYTF.

V usage is TRBV30 and J usage is TRBJ1-5; the D gene is possibly TRBD1 (5 bases). This CDR3 comprises 14 residues. Germline CDR1 reads GTSNPN; CDR2 reads SVGIG (reference sequence). V lost 0 bases and J lost 7, with 13 bases in between. The DNA of the CDR3 is TGTGCCTGGAGTGTAATGGGGCTCGACCAGCCCCAGCATTTT. Protein sequence: CAWSVMGLDQPQHF.

The J gene is TRBJ1-1, the V gene TRBV2, with no clear D. The CDR3 has 14 amino acids. V was shortened by 8 bases and J by 4 bases, with 17 bases between the two germline ends. Looked up from germline, CDR1 is SNHLY and CDR2 is FYNNEI. The chain's CDR3 is CASGGPGTSTEAFF. CDR3 in DNA: TGTGCCAGCGGAGGACCGGGAACAAGCACTGAAGCTTTCTTT.

This clone was picked up a small number of times. The chain links TRBV7-3 to TRBJ2-1; maybe TRBD2 (6 bases). The CDR3 totals 19 residues. V gave up 1 base and J gave up 0 bases, with 19 bases separating them. Germline CDR1 SGHTA, CDR2 FQGTGA. Here the CDR3 reads CASSLKTGWAGGSYNEQFF. CDR3 coding DNA: TGTGCCAGCAGCTTAAAAACGGGATGGGCCGGGGGCTCCTACAATGAGCAGTTCTTC.

The genes are TRBV28 and TRBJ2-1; TRBD2 is a possible D gene (6 bases). CDR3 length: 17 residues. The germline V gene has CDR1 MDHEN and CDR2 SYDVKM. Trimming shortened V by 7 bases and J by 1 base, and 20 bases separated the two germline ends. CDR3 coding DNA: TGTGCCAGCACCCCGGCGGGAACCCTAGAATCCTACAATGAGCAGTTCTTC. Protein sequence: CASTPAGTLESYNEQFF.

The CDR3: CAIRARESPTDTQYF. Written as DNA, the CDR3 is TGTGCCATCAGAGCGCGGGAGTCCCCCACAGATACGCAGTATTTT. The J gene is TRBJ2-3, the V gene TRBV10-3; 7 bases agree with TRBD2. This CDR3 has 15 amino acids. The V and J ends lost 6 bases and 2 bases, in that order; junction bases with no gene match: 8. In germline, CDR1 is ENHRY, CDR2 SYGVKD.

The gene calls are TRBV5-3 and TRBJ2-1, with D possibly TRBD1 on 6 matching bases. TRBV5-3 is given ORF status, its function remaining uncertain. The V gene lost 0 bases and the J gene lost 7 bases, with 17 bases spanning the gap. The length of the CDR3 is 16 residues. CDR3 loop: CARSLATGQRGNEQFF. The CDR3 nucleotides are TGTGCCAGAAGCTTGGCGACGGGTCAGAGGGGGAATGAGCAGTTCTTC.

This clone was recorded a few times. The chain uses TRBV28 and TRBJ2-4; D gene unclear. Looked up from germline, CDR1 is MDHEN and CDR2 is SYDVKM. The CDR3 is made up of 18 amino acids. V lost 5 bases and J 0 bases, leaving 20 bases between the germline ends. CDR3 protein: CASSHQLRSPLAKNIQYF. As DNA, the CDR3 is TGTGCCAGCAGTCATCAACTCCGATCGCCGCTAGCCAAAAACATTCAGTACTTC. Together with reference TRBV28 and TRBJ2-4, the CDR3 gives the full variable domain: DVKVTQSSRYLVKRTGEKVFLECVQDMDHENMFWYRQDPGLGLRLIYFSYDVKMKEKGDIPEGYSVSREKKERFSLILESASTNQTSMYLCASSHQLRSPLAKNIQYFGAGTRLSVL.

The V and J genes are TRBV18 and TRBJ1-5; D is unclear. Germline values: CDR1 KGHSH, CDR2 LQKENI. CDR3 length equals 13 residues. V was cut by 3 bases and J by 6 bases, with 9 bases left in between. CDR3 sequence reads: CASSPAPFQPQHF. CDR3 nucleotides: TGTGCCAGCTCACCCGCGCCCTTTCAGCCCCAGCATTTT.

This clone was seen a single time. This CDR3 is CASSIGVGVYGYTF. The CDR3 region has the DNA TGTGCCAGTAGTATCGGGGTCGGGGTTTATGGCTACACCTTC. This chain uses TRBV19 with TRBJ1-2; D unresolved. Germline values: CDR1 LNHDA, CDR2 SQIVND (reference sequence). The V and J ends lost 3 bases and 5 bases respectively, with 13 bases between them. This CDR3 spans 14 amino acids.

This chain joins TRBV7-2 and TRBJ1-2, with D possibly matching TRBD1 (5 bases). CDR1 and CDR2 (germline): SGHTA, FQGNSA. CDR3 length: 15 residues. V dropped 1 base and J dropped 6 bases, with 15 bases sitting between them. CDR3: CASSLVLGGDDGYTF. The CDR3 nucleotides read TGTGCCAGCAGCTTAGTTCTCGGGGGGGACGATGGCTACACCTTC. The entire variable domain, with the rest obtained from reference TRBV7-2 and TRBJ1-2, is as follows: GAGVSQSPSNKVTEKGKDVELRCDPISGHTALYWYRQSLGQGLEFLIYFQGNSAPDKSGLPSDRFSAERTGGSVSTLTIQRTQQEDSAVYLCASSLVLGGDDGYTFGSGTRLTVV.

The rearrangement joins TRBV5-1 to TRBJ2-3, with 9 bases that match TRBD2. The CDR3 spans 16 residues. Germline-derived CDR1 and CDR2 are SGHRS and YFSETQ. J gave up 6 bases and V 0 bases, and 8 bases lay outside the gene matches. This CDR3 reads CASSLVASGKGDTQYF. CDR3 DNA sequence: TGCGCCAGCAGCTTGGTCGCTAGCGGGAAAGGGGATACGCAGTATTTT. Drawing the rest from reference TRBV5-1 and TRBJ2-3, the complete variable domain is KAGVTQTPRYLIKTRGQQVTLSCSPISGHRSVSWYQQTPGQGLQFLFEYFSETQRNKGNFPGRFSGRQFSNSRSEMNVSTLELGDSALYLCASSLVASGKGDTQYFGPGTRLTVL.

This clone ranks as medium-sized (0.01 to 0.1%). The chain employs TRBV6-5 and TRBJ2-7; 7 bases are shared with TRBD2. Trimming removed 8 bases from V and 4 bases from J; junction bases left unmatched: 8. This CDR3 contains 13 residues. The germline gives CDR1 MNHEY, CDR2 SVGAGI. The CDR3 DNA is TGTGCCAGCGACGGCCGGGGAGGGTACGAGCAGTACTTC. Its translation is CASDGRGGYEQYF.

The chain uses TRBV27 and TRBJ2-1; D is perhaps TRBD1 (7 bases). CDR1 is MNHEY, CDR2 SMNVEV, per germline (reference sequence). The V end was cut by 8 bases, the J end by 10 bases, with 21 bases between. The CDR3 is 14 residues long. CDR3 nucleotide sequence: TGTGCCAGCTACAGGGGAGGCGGGGCGGGGGAGCAGTTCTTC. It is translated as CASYRGGGAGEQFF.